The 23 T cell receptor beta chains below all came from one sample that was sequenced in a study of T cell repertoires in cytomegalovirus infection. TCRdb redid the calling of the reads with MiXCR, one entry per CDR3 protein. The data contain some 180,000 distinct CDR3 sequences, approximately 9.7% of them singletons. The sequenced material came from PBMCs. The receptors were gathered from a human donor in good health (CMV status not recorded). Some clones in this sample may be carry-over from other donors' samples.

This clonotype was observed a handful of times. CDR3 coding DNA: TGTGCCTGGAGTACAGCGGGAGTGGGGGAGACCCAGTACTTC. As protein: CAWSTAGVGETQYF. The V and J genes are TRBV30 and TRBJ2-5, with TRBD2 identical over 8 bases. The CDR3 spans 14 residues. The V and J ends lost 2 bases and 5 bases, in that order; junction bases with no gene match: 7. CDR1 GTSNPN and CDR2 SVGIG come from the germline V gene (reference sequence).

The table lists this clonotype with a count of one. Since the CDR3 does not end with the conserved phenylalanine or tryptophan, this likely comes from a read error. The chain has TRBV29-1 and TRBJ2-3, with D tentatively TRBD1 (6 bases). The CDR3 consists of 15 residues. The V end lost 4 bases, the J end lost 1 base, and 15 bases lay between the germline ends. Germline CDR1 reads SQVTM; CDR2 reads ANQGSEA. Here the CDR3 DNA reads TGCAGCGTTGCCGGGACACGCCATCGCACAGATACGCAGTATATT. It translates to CSVAGTRHRTDTQYI.

The sample holds many counts of this clonotype. This sequence joins TRBV28 and TRBJ2-1; the match to TRBD2 covers 13 bases. The V gene end was trimmed by 6 bases and the J gene end by 11 bases; junction bases not matched to a gene: 10. Germline CDR1 reads MDHEN; CDR2 reads SYDVKM. The CDR3 contains 15 residues. In nucleotides, the CDR3 is TGTGCCAGCAGCCGCCCCGGGACTAGCGGGAAAAAGCAGTTCTTC. This encodes CASSRPGTSGKKQFF.

The V call is TRBV9, the J call TRBJ2-1; 11 bases align to TRBD2. Germline V gene lookup returns CDR1 SGDLS and CDR2 YYNGEE. V was clipped by 1 base and J by 2 bases; unmatched bases: 11. This CDR3 spans 19 amino acids. CDR3 amino acids: CASSVNIAGGPKAYNEQFF. CDR3 coding DNA: TGTGCCAGCAGCGTAAATATAGCGGGAGGGCCAAAGGCCTACAATGAGCAGTTCTTC.

The chain recombines TRBV11-2 with TRBJ2-3, with 11 bases fitting TRBD1. Germline V gene data show CDR1 as SGHAT and CDR2 as FQNNGV. There are 18 residues in the CDR3. The junction had 7 bases not matched to a gene; V was cut back by 0 bases and J by 2 bases. The CDR3 spells CASSLEGQGDTLTDTQYF. CDR3 sequence (DNA): TGTGCCAGCAGCTTAGAGGGACAGGGGGATACCCTCACAGATACGCAGTATTTT.

The genes are TRBV19 and TRBJ2-2; a weak D match, TRBD1 (6 bases). In germline, CDR1 is LNHDA, CDR2 SQIVND (reference sequence). V was shortened by 7 bases and J by 5 bases, with 14 bases between the two germline ends. CDR3 size: 14 residues. The CDR3 sequence is CASTGQIRTGELFF. Here the CDR3 DNA reads TGTGCCAGTACAGGACAGATTAGGACCGGGGAGCTGTTTTTT.

This clonotype showed up many times. This rearrangement joins TRBV7-6 to TRBJ2-3; perhaps TRBD1 as D (6 bases). Germline V lookup: CDR1 SGHVS, CDR2 FNYEAQ. The ends were cut back, 7 bases at V and 1 base at J, with 12 bases in the middle. CDR3 length: 14 residues. CDR3 sequence reads: CASNQGYGTDTQYF. DNA of the CDR3: TGTGCCAGCAATCAGGGGTATGGCACAGATACGCAGTATTTT. The full variable domain, completed using reference TRBV7-6 and TRBJ2-3, is GAGVSQSPRYKVTKRGQDVALRCDPISGHVSLYWYRQALGQGPEFLTYFNYEAQQDKSGLPNDRFSAERPEGSISTLTIQRTEQRDSAMYRCASNQGYGTDTQYFGPGTRLTVL.

This chain connects TRBV29-1 to TRBJ1-1, with 7 bases lining up with TRBD1. CDR3 length: 14 residues. Trimming at V came to 6 bases and at J to 2 bases, leaving 9 bases not matched to a gene. CDR1 SQVTM and CDR2 ANQGSEA come from the germline V gene. CDR3 bases: TGCAGCGTGGCAAAGGGGACAGCAAACACTGAAGCTTTCTTT. It encodes CSVAKGTANTEAFF.

This clonotype was observed many times. This chain uses TRBV7-2 with TRBJ1-3; 7 bases are shared with TRBD1. This CDR3 region has 15 residues. In germline, CDR1 is SGHTA, CDR2 FQGNSA. With 2 bases clipped from V and 3 bases from J, the junction kept 4 bases outside the gene matches. Here the CDR3 reads CASSLYGTDGNTIYF. CDR3 sequence (DNA): TGTGCCAGCAGCTTATACGGGACAGATGGAAACACCATATATTTT.

On this clonotype itself: Being one base from a much bigger clone, this may be a read error. The V call is TRBV7-6, the J call TRBJ2-3; perhaps TRBD2 as D (6 bases). V was shortened by 7 bases and J by 7 bases, with 18 bases between the two germline ends. The germline gives CDR1 SGHVS, CDR2 FNYEAQ. This CDR3 contains 14 residues. CDR3 sequence (DNA): TGTGCCAGCATTTTATTTGCGGGGTCAAATACGCAGTATTTT. It is translated as CASILFAGSNTQYF.

The chain uses TRBV20-1 and TRBJ1-2, with 7 positions matching TRBD1. V dropped 2 bases and J dropped 6; count of bases not matched to a gene: 6. The CDR3 spans 13 residues. Germline CDR1 is DFQATT and CDR2 is SNEGSKA (reference sequence). CDR3 amino acids: CSARPGTENGYTF. CDR3 DNA sequence: TGCAGTGCTAGACCCGGGACAGAAAATGGCTACACCTTC.

This clonotype has a count of ten or more. The gene calls are TRBV28 and TRBJ1-2; D uncertain. CDR3 length: 13 amino acids. CDR1 and CDR2 (germline): MDHEN, SYDVKM. Between the trimmed V and J ends, which lost 1 base and 6 bases, there was a span of 9 bases. The CDR3 reads CASSLYEGDGYTF. CDR3 bases: TGTGCCAGCAGTTTATACGAGGGAGATGGCTACACCTTC.

The gene calls are TRBV28 and TRBJ2-2; D is perhaps TRBD2 (7 bases). Trimming stripped 3 bases from V and 0 bases from J, with 14 bases between. This CDR3 spans 17 amino acids. Germline values: CDR1 MDHEN, CDR2 SYDVKM. The CDR3 spells CASSFLGGGANTGELFF. Written as DNA, the CDR3 is TGTGCCAGCAGTTTTCTAGGCGGGGGCGCGAACACCGGGGAGCTGTTTTTT.

The chain recombines TRBV6-2 or TRBV6-3 with TRBJ2-5; 9 bases align to TRBD2. After removal of 2 bases from V and 0 bases from J, the junction contained 7 bases not matched to a gene. Germline V gene sequence: CDR1 MNHEY, CDR2 SVGEGT. The CDR3 has 17 residues. The CDR3 bases are TGTGCCAGCAGTTACAAGCGCGGACTAGCGAACCAAGAGACCCAGTACTTC. This translates into CASSYKRGLANQETQYF.

The chain has TRBV2 and TRBJ1-2; D may be TRBD1 (6 bases). This CDR3 contains 12 residues. Trimming took 8 bases from V and 10 from J, leaving 17 bases between them. Germline V gene lookup returns CDR1 SNHLY and CDR2 FYNNEI. CDR3 residues: CASAQGRADYTF. The CDR3 bases are TGTGCCAGCGCTCAGGGGAGGGCGGACTACACCTTC. Together with reference TRBV2 and TRBJ1-2, the CDR3 gives the full variable domain: EPEVTQTPSHQVTQMGQEVILRCVPISNHLYFYWYRQILGQKVEFLVSFYNNEISEKSEIFDDQFSVERPDGSNFTLKIRSTKLEDSAMYFCASAQGRADYTFGSGTRLTVV.

In this sample, this clonotype turned up a few times. J is TRBJ2-1 and V is TRBV6-2 or TRBV6-3; 12 bases map to TRBD2. CDR3 length: 14 residues. The V gene's germline CDR1 is MNHEY and CDR2 SVGEGT. The ends lost 5 bases at V and 6 bases at J; junction bases unmatched: 2. The CDR3 loop is CASSVTSGSNEQFF. The CDR3 DNA reads as TGTGCCAGCAGTGTGACTAGCGGGAGCAATGAGCAGTTCTTC.

V usage is TRBV5-6 and J usage is TRBJ1-2, with no clear D. The CDR3 spans 12 residues. Germline V gives CDR1 SGHDT, CDR2 YYEEEE. The V end lost 1 base, the J end lost 6 bases, and 7 bases lay between the germline ends. In nucleotides, the CDR3 is TGTGCCAGCAGCTTGTCCGTAGATGGCTACACCTTC. This translates into CASSLSVDGYTF.

This clonotype showed up many times. This chain joins TRBV7-9 and TRBJ2-6; 7 bases are a match to TRBD1. V gave up 3 bases and J gave up 0 bases; unmatched junction bases: 8. Germline V gene data show CDR1 as SEHNR and CDR2 as FQNEAQ (reference sequence). CDR3 size: 18 residues. The CDR3 loop is CASSFRQGLFSGANVLTF. The CDR3 bases are TGTGCCAGCAGCTTCCGACAGGGCCTCTTCTCTGGGGCCAACGTCCTGACTTTC.

This clonotype was seen at least ten times. The rearrangement uses TRBV28 and TRBJ2-7; 10 positions agree with TRBD1. Germline V gene data show CDR1 as MDHEN and CDR2 as SYDVKM. J was trimmed by 5 bases and V by 8 bases; bases with no gene match: 6. CDR3 length: 13 amino acids. The CDR3: CASGPGTGDEQYF. The CDR3 DNA follows: TGTGCCAGCGGACCTGGGACAGGGGACGAGCAGTACTTC.

This clonotype has a count of ten or more. J is TRBJ2-7 and V is TRBV12-3 or TRBV12-4; 7 positions match TRBD2. V shed 1 base and J 5 bases; nucleotides not matched to a gene: 8. This CDR3 is built from 15 residues. CDR3 sequence (DNA): TGTGCCAGCAGTTTAGGCACGGGAGGTCCGGACGAGCAGTACTTC. Its translation: CASSLGTGGPDEQYF.

This clonotype was picked up many times. The chain couples TRBV27 to TRBJ2-7, with D unresolved. Trimming cost V 6 bases and J 0 bases, with 9 bases left between them. Germline CDR1 MNHEY, CDR2 SMNVEV (reference sequence). The CDR3 length is 13 residues. CDR3: CASRPDNSYEQYF. The CDR3 nucleotides are TGTGCCAGCAGGCCTGACAACTCCTACGAGCAGTACTTC.

V and J are TRBV14 and TRBJ1-1, with D unclear. This CDR3 is 11 amino acids long. Germline-derived CDR1 and CDR2 are SGHDN and FVKESK. The V end was cut by 6 bases, the J end by 3 bases, with 5 bases between. The CDR3 DNA is TGTGCCAGCAGAGGGTACACTGAAGCTTTCTTT. It yields the protein CASRGYTEAFF.

A few counts support this clonotype. This chain joins TRBV19 and TRBJ1-4; D not certain. CDR1 and CDR2 from the germline V gene are LNHDA and SQIVND (reference sequence). V lost 9 bases, J lost 7 bases, and 9 bases lay in between. The CDR3 runs 11 residues. CDR3 loop: CASRGSEKLFF. DNA of the CDR3: TGTGCCAGCCGGGGAAGTGAAAAACTGTTTTTT. The whole variable domain, filled in from reference TRBV19 and TRBJ1-4, reads DGGITQSPKYLFRKEGQNVTLSCEQNLNHDAMYWYRQDPGQGLRLIYYSQIVNDFQKGDIAEGYSVSREKKESFPLTVTSAQKNPTAFYLCASRGSEKLFFGSGTQLSVL.